The 15 T cell receptor beta chains presented below share a single source sample, sequenced in a study of T cells after yellow fever vaccination. TCRdb reanalysed the 5' RACE reads using MiXCR and keeps one entry per CDR3 protein. The sample includes approximately 32,000 distinct CDR3 sequences, 6.5% to 8.5% of them seen just once. This material consisted of PBMCs, either bulk or a sorted T-cell subset (CD4+, CD8+, memory, or dextramer-sorted; not recorded which), taken on the day of the first yellow fever vaccination. The origin of the receptors is a man aged 18 to 30 who received the YFV17D yellow fever vaccine.

Ten or more counts support this clonotype. The chain links TRBV7-3 to TRBJ2-3; maybe TRBD2 (7 bases). The V end was cut by 0 bases, the J end by 5 bases, with 18 bases between. CDR1 is SGHTA, CDR2 FQGTGA, per germline. This CDR3 is built from 17 residues. In nucleotides, the CDR3 is TGTGCCAGCAGCTTAACGCCGACCAGGGGAGGGATAGATACGCAGTATTTT. It yields the protein CASSLTPTRGGIDTQYF.

This clonotype was detected ten times or more. The chain carries TRBV20-1 and TRBJ2-3; 7 bases agree with TRBD1. Trimming at V came to 4 bases and at J to 1 base, leaving 2 bases not matched to a gene. From germline, CDR1 is DFQATT and CDR2 SNEGSKA (reference sequence). The CDR3 runs to 13 residues. For the CDR3, the DNA is TGCAGTGCTACCGGACAGGGCACAGATACGCAGTATTTT. Amino acids: CSATGQGTDTQYF.

This clonotype showed up many times. V is TRBV6-4 and J is TRBJ2-3; the match to TRBD2 covers 11 bases. The CDR3 length is 15 residues. With V trimmed by 4 bases and J by 4 bases, 4 bases remained unmatched. Germline V lookup: CDR1 MRHNA, CDR2 SNTAGT. CDR3 region: CASSANSGGADTQYF. The CDR3 DNA is TGTGCCAGCAGTGCGAATAGCGGGGGGGCAGATACGCAGTATTTT.

The genes are TRBV6-4 and TRBJ1-6; 8 bases align to TRBD1. CDR1 MRHNA and CDR2 SNTAGT come from the germline V gene. The V segment lost 6 bases and the J segment 10 bases; nucleotides outside the gene matches: 14. The CDR3 sequence is 16 residues long. The CDR3 is CASRQRQGLIRSPLHF. CDR3 nucleotide sequence: TGTGCCAGCAGACAACGACAGGGGTTGATCCGCTCACCCCTCCACTTT.

This clonotype was counted ten times or more. V and J are TRBV12-3 or TRBV12-4 and TRBJ2-5, with TRBD2 identical over 10 bases. This CDR3 contains 15 residues. The V segment lost 5 bases and the J segment 1 base; nucleotides outside the gene matches: 4. CDR3 sequence reads: CASSPPSGGQETQYF. As DNA, the CDR3 is TGTGCCAGCAGTCCTCCTAGCGGGGGCCAAGAGACCCAGTACTTC.

This clonotype was seen many times. The chain is built from TRBV6-2 or TRBV6-3 and TRBJ2-3, with 11 bases aligning to TRBD2. The CDR3 runs 14 residues. The V and J ends lost 6 bases and 5 bases, in that order; junction bases with no gene match: 4. From germline, CDR1 is MNHEY and CDR2 SVGEGT. DNA of the CDR3: TGTGCCAGCAGATTAGCGGGGGGGCAAGATACGCAGTATTTT. Its protein product is CASRLAGGQDTQYF.

The sample holds a few counts of this clonotype. V usage is TRBV15 and J usage is TRBJ2-5; TRBD2 matches 7 bases. J was trimmed by 5 bases and V by 1 base; bases with no gene match: 4. The CDR3 covers 14 residues. The germline V gene has CDR1 LNHNV and CDR2 YYDKDF (reference sequence). The CDR3 DNA sequence: TGTGCCACCAGCAGAGTCGGGGGGTGGGAGACCCAGTACTTC. Its protein product is CATSRVGGWETQYF.

This clonotype has a count of ten or more. The chain recombines TRBV5-4 with TRBJ2-1, with 7 bases that match TRBD2. With 1 base clipped from V and 2 bases from J, the junction kept 6 bases outside the gene matches. This CDR3 has 16 amino acids. Germline CDR1 and CDR2: SGHNT and YYREEE (reference sequence). The CDR3 reads CASSLRRGSTYNEQFF. CDR3 sequence (DNA): TGTGCCAGCAGCTTGCGGCGGGGGTCAACCTACAATGAGCAGTTCTTC. Full variable domain (rest looked up from reference TRBV5-4 and TRBJ2-1): ETGVTQSPTHLIKTRGQQVTLRCSSQSGHNTVSWYQQALGQGPQFIFQYYREEENGRGNFPPRFSGLQFPNYSSELNVNALELDDSALYLCASSLRRGSTYNEQFFGPGTRLTVL.

This clonotype was seen repeatedly, ten times or more. The V and J genes are TRBV3-1 and TRBJ1-5; 8 bases match TRBD1. Germline CDR1 and CDR2: LGHDT and YNNKEL (reference sequence). J gave up 7 bases and V 3 bases, and 11 bases lay outside the gene matches. This CDR3 spans 16 amino acids. CDR3 in DNA: TGTGCCAGCAGCCAGTCCGACAGGGGCTTTGGACAGCCCCAGCATTTT. Protein: CASSQSDRGFGQPQHF.

This clonotype was seen repeatedly, ten times or more. J is TRBJ1-2 and V is TRBV20-1, with D maybe TRBD1 (5 bases). Between the trimmed V and J ends, which lost 6 bases and 4 bases, there was a span of 18 bases. The CDR3 spans 14 residues. CDR1 DFQATT and CDR2 SNEGSKA come from the germline V gene (reference sequence). In DNA, the CDR3 is TGCAGTGCGACGAGCGGGGGAGCAGGCTATGGCTACACCTTC. Encoded protein: CSATSGGAGYGYTF.

This clonotype was found many times. The chain links TRBV2 to TRBJ2-2; D may correspond to TRBD1 or TRBD2 (5 bases each). The CDR3 has 14 residues. Per germline, CDR1 SNHLY and CDR2 FYNNEI. V was pared by 6 bases and J by 2 bases, with 10 bases between. The CDR3 coding sequence is TGTGCCAGCAGCAGGGAGAGAAACACCGGGGAGCTGTTTTTT. Protein product: CASSRERNTGELFF.

This clonotype has at least ten counts. The chain employs TRBV20-1 and TRBJ1-1; D is uncertain. Germline V gene lookup returns CDR1 DFQATT and CDR2 SNEGSKA (reference sequence). The CDR3 sequence is 9 residues long. Trimming removed 6 bases at V and 9 bases at J, with 8 bases between. CDR3 amino acids: CSAVDQAFF. CDR3 bases: TGCAGTGCCGTGGACCAAGCTTTCTTT.

This clonotype was observed at least ten times. This chain joins TRBV7-2 and TRBJ2-3, with 8 bases matching TRBD2. This CDR3 comprises 12 residues. Losses at the gene ends were 4 bases for V and 13 bases for J; bases not matched to a gene: 7. Germline CDR1 and CDR2: SGHTA and FQGNSA. The CDR3 DNA is TGTGCCAGCAGCTCAAGTAGCGGGGCGGAGTATTTT. Translating gives CASSSSSGAEYF.

Many counts were recorded for this clonotype. This rearrangement joins TRBV4-3 to TRBJ2-1, with unresolved D. V gave up 0 bases and J gave up 12 bases, with 6 bases separating them. Germline V gene sequence: CDR1 LGHNA, CDR2 YSLEER. This CDR3 spans 11 amino acids. This CDR3 is CASSQENRQFF. The CDR3 DNA is TGCGCCAGCAGCCAAGAAAACAGGCAGTTCTTC.

This clonotype was counted at least ten times. The rearrangement links TRBV6-4 to TRBJ2-3; TRBD2 agrees at 10 bases. V lost 4 bases to trimming and J lost 1 base; unmatched junction nucleotides: 2. The CDR3 covers 15 residues. Germline V gives CDR1 MRHNA, CDR2 SNTAGT. CDR3 amino acids: CASSATSGGTDTQYF. The CDR3 DNA reads as TGTGCCAGCAGTGCAACTAGCGGGGGCACAGATACGCAGTATTTT.